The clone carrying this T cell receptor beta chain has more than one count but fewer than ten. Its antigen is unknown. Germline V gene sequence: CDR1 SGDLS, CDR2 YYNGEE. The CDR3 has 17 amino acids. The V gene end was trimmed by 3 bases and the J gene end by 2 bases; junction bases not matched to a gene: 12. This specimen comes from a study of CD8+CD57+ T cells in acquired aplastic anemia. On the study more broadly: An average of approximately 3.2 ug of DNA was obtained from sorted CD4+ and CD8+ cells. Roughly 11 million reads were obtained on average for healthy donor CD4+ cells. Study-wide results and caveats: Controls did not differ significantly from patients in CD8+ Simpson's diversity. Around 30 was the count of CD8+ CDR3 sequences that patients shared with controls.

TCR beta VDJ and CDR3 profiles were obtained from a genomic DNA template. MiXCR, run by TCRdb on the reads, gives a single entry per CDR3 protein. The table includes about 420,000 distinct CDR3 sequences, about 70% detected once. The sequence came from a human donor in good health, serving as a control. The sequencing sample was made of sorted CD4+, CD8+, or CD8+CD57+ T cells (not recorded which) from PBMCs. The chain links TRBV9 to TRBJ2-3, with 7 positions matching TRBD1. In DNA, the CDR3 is TGTGCCAGCAGCGCCTCACCCGGACAGGCGATCACAGATACGCAGTATTTT. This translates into CASSASPGQAITDTQYF.